The 21 T cell receptor beta chains below all came from one sample that was sequenced in a study of blood T cell repertoires in COVID-19 (dated by TCRdb to about 2020). Libraries were constructed by the immunoSEQ multiplex PCR assay. Imported from immuneACCESS, the table was reduced by TCRdb to in-frame sequences with V and J called. These copies leave out some clones; in studies compared against another copy, an unresolved V gene accounts for under half, and the cause of the remainder is not known. The sample table records 150,000 to 200,000 clones; around 85% of these occur just once. The ten largest make up around 10% of the sample. Source material: peripheral blood. The receptors derive from a man aged 55 to 70 with active or convalescent COVID-19.

The rearrangement joins TRBV6-5 to TRBJ2-1, with 7 bases that match TRBD1. Trimming removed 6 bases from V and 0 bases from J; junction bases left unmatched: 8. The CDR3 covers 16 residues. Germline lookup yields CDR1 MNHEY and CDR2 SVGAGI. The CDR3 loop is CASSYEGQTSYNEQFF. In nucleotides, the CDR3 is TGTGCCAGCAGCTACGAGGGACAGACCTCCTACAATGAGCAGTTCTTC.

This clone was seen a single time. The genes are TRBV6-5 and TRBJ2-7; possibly TRBD1 for D (5 bases). The length of the CDR3 is 13 residues. Trimming removed 6 bases from V and 6 bases from J, with 15 bases in between. Germline CDR1 MNHEY, CDR2 SVGAGI. CDR3 in DNA: TGTGCCAGCAGGAGCCAGGGTTGGGGCGAGCAGTACTTC. This codes for CASRSQGWGEQYF.

The J gene is TRBJ1-2, the V gene TRBV4-1; D ambiguous. Germline CDR1 and CDR2: MGHRA and YSYEKL. This CDR3 spans 17 amino acids. V dropped 1 base and J dropped 2 bases, with 17 bases sitting between them. Written as DNA, the CDR3 is TGCGCCAGCAGCCAAGCCTCCTTGACCCTAGAGAACTATGGCTACACCTTC. This gives the protein CASSQASLTLENYGYTF.

Written as DNA, the CDR3 is TGTGCCAGCAGCCAGGACAGGGGGATTAACAATGAGCAGTTCTTC. Its protein product is CASSQDRGINNEQFF. This sequence joins TRBV6-4 and TRBJ2-1; 10 bases line up with TRBD1. Germline V lookup: CDR1 MRHNA, CDR2 SNTAGT. There are 15 residues in the CDR3. Unmatched junction bases numbered 7, after V lost 6 bases and J lost 5 bases.

This clone was detected once. The gene calls are TRBV3-1 (or the pseudogene TRBV3-2) and TRBJ2-7, with 7 bases identical to TRBD2. Trimming took 2 bases from V and 3 from J; bases not matched to a gene: 7. The germline V gene encodes CDR1 LGHDT and CDR2 YNNKEL (reference sequence). There are 15 residues in the CDR3. In DNA, the CDR3 is TGTGCCAGCAGCCAAACTAGCGCCGGACGCTACGAGCAGTACTTC. Translated: CASSQTSAGRYEQYF.

The chain has TRBV4-1 and TRBJ1-2; TRBD1 aligns across 7 bases. CDR3 length equals 15 residues. Germline values: CDR1 MGHRA, CDR2 YSYEKL. Trimming at V came to 1 base and at J to 3 bases, leaving 5 bases not matched to a gene. CDR3 nucleotides: TGCGCCAGCAGCCAAGGAGACAGGGATTACTATGGCTACACCTTC. Its translation is CASSQGDRDYYGYTF.

V and J are TRBV5-4 and TRBJ1-6; TRBD1 aligns across 9 bases. V shed 4 bases, J shed 9 bases, and the junction held 2 bases outside the gene matches. The length of the CDR3 is 13 residues. Germline V gene lookup returns CDR1 SGHNT and CDR2 YYREEE (reference sequence). The CDR3: CASSRDRVSPLHF. The CDR3 DNA reads as TGTGCCAGCAGCCGGGACAGGGTTTCACCCCTCCACTTT.

The chain is built from TRBV2 and TRBJ2-7, with D perhaps matching TRBD2 (6 bases). This CDR3 is 12 amino acids long. Looked up from germline, CDR1 is SNHLY and CDR2 is FYNNEI. The ends were cut back, 6 bases at V and 7 bases at J, with 13 bases in the middle. The DNA for the CDR3 is TGTGCCAGCAGGCCCCCGGCGGGGGAGCAGTACTTC. The encoded protein is CASRPPAGEQYF.

The genes are TRBV24-1 and TRBJ2-1; 7 nucleotides match TRBD1. V lost 3 bases to trimming and J lost 7 bases; unmatched junction nucleotides: 5. Per germline, CDR1 KGHDR and CDR2 SFDVKD. This CDR3 has 14 amino acids. The CDR3 DNA is TGTGCCACCAGTGATCCGGGACAGAGGAATGAGCAGTTCTTC. Amino acids: CATSDPGQRNEQFF.

This clone showed up just a few times. This chain joins TRBV4-1 and TRBJ1-5; D is unresolved. Germline CDR1 and CDR2: MGHRA and YSYEKL. The CDR3 runs 15 residues. Trimming stripped 4 bases from V and 4 bases from J, with 14 bases between. CDR3 coding DNA: TGCGCCAGCAGCCCCTCCGGGGTTGGGAATCAGCCCCAGCATTTT. This translates into CASSPSGVGNQPQHF.

This rearrangement joins TRBV7-3 to TRBJ1-1, with TRBD1 matching over 8 bases. The CDR3 sequence is 14 residues long. Germline CDR1 is SGHTA and CDR2 is FQGTGA. V was clipped by 4 bases and J by 4 bases; unmatched bases: 5. The CDR3 sequence is CASSSDRVGTEAFF. The CDR3 region has the DNA TGTGCCAGCAGCTCGGACAGGGTGGGCACTGAAGCTTTCTTT.

V gene TRBV6-4 combines with J gene TRBJ2-1, with 9 bases lining up with TRBD2. Unmatched junction bases numbered 5, after V lost 6 bases and J lost 5 bases. CDR1 and CDR2 from the germline V gene are MRHNA and SNTAGT. This CDR3 contains 14 residues. CDR3: CASSPGLANNEQFF. CDR3 bases: TGTGCCAGCAGCCCGGGACTAGCAAACAATGAGCAGTTCTTC.

The CDR3 here is CASSGGVSGQPQHF. The CDR3 nucleotides are TGTGCCAGTAGTGGGGGGGTAAGCGGACAGCCCCAGCATTTT. The chain links TRBV19 to TRBJ1-5, with D possibly being TRBD1 (5 bases). The V end was cut by 5 bases, the J end by 7 bases, with 15 bases between. Germline V gives CDR1 LNHDA, CDR2 SQIVND (reference sequence). The CDR3 consists of 14 residues.

The chain combines TRBV3-1 (or the pseudogene TRBV3-2) with TRBJ2-1; D is possibly TRBD2 (6 bases). The germline CDR1 and CDR2 sequences are LGHDT and YNNKEL (reference sequence). Trimming took 2 bases from V and 6 from J, leaving 20 bases between them. This CDR3 is built from 17 residues. As DNA, the CDR3 is TGTGCCAGCAGCCAATCTGAGGGGAGGTACATGGGCAATGAGCAGTTCTTC. Its protein product is CASSQSEGRYMGNEQFF.

V and J are TRBV5-1 and TRBJ2-7; D is perhaps TRBD2 (6 bases). V shed 2 bases and J shed 2 bases, with 8 bases lying between them. Germline V CDR1 and CDR2: SGHRS, YFSETQ. This CDR3 is 13 amino acids long. CDR3 in DNA: TGCGCCAGCAGCTTCGGGGGAGCCTACGAGCAGTACTTC. Its protein product is CASSFGGAYEQYF.

This rearrangement joins TRBV6-5 to TRBJ1-2; 10 bases are a match to TRBD1. The length of the CDR3 is 13 residues. Germline CDR1 and CDR2: MNHEY and SVGAGI. Unmatched junction bases numbered 4, after V lost 5 bases and J lost 7 bases. CDR3 amino acids: CASSNRDRGGYTF. For the CDR3, the DNA is TGTGCCAGCAGTAACCGGGACAGGGGTGGCTACACCTTC.

The genes are TRBV29-1 and TRBJ1-2, with D hard to call. This CDR3 contains 11 residues. Trimming removed 0 bases at V and 11 bases at J, with 10 bases between. CDR1 and CDR2 from the germline V gene are SQVTM and ANQGSEA. The CDR3 coding sequence is TGCAGCGTTGAAGAGGGAGGACCGTACACCTTC. Residues: CSVEEGGPYTF.

The chain couples TRBV11-3 to TRBJ2-1; 10 bases map to TRBD1. With V trimmed by 3 bases and J by 9 bases, 8 bases remained unmatched. This CDR3 is 15 amino acids long. Germline CDR1 reads SGHNT; CDR2 reads YENEEA. The chain's CDR3 is CASSLVGQGYGEQFF. DNA of the CDR3: TGTGCCAGCAGCTTGGTGGGACAGGGGTATGGTGAGCAGTTCTTC.

The chain links TRBV19 to TRBJ2-5; 7 nucleotides align to TRBD1. CDR3 length: 15 amino acids. With 4 bases clipped from V and 0 bases from J, the junction kept 5 bases outside the gene matches. CDR1 is LNHDA, CDR2 SQIVND, per germline (reference sequence). CDR3 sequence (DNA): TGTGCCAGTAGTACGGGACAGCGAAACCAAGAGACCCAGTACTTC. It codes for CASSTGQRNQETQYF.

CDR3 in amino acids: CASSPLTPTFSMNTEAFF. The DNA of the CDR3 is TGTGCCAGCAGCCCCCTTACCCCGACATTTTCGATGAACACTGAAGCTTTCTTT. J is TRBJ1-1 and V is TRBV3-1 (or the pseudogene TRBV3-2); no reliable D call. The ends were cut back, 4 bases at V and 0 bases at J, with 21 bases in the middle. Germline assignment: CDR1 LGHDT and CDR2 YNNKEL (reference sequence). The CDR3 has 18 residues.

The chain recombines TRBV6-5 with TRBJ1-5; D not certain. The CDR3 consists of 15 residues. Germline lookup yields CDR1 MNHEY and CDR2 SVGAGI. Between the trimmed V and J ends, which lost 6 bases and 4 bases, there was a span of 16 bases. Here the CDR3 reads CASSLGSGGNQPQHF. The CDR3 nucleotides read TGTGCCAGCAGCCTCGGATCGGGAGGTAATCAGCCCCAGCATTTT.